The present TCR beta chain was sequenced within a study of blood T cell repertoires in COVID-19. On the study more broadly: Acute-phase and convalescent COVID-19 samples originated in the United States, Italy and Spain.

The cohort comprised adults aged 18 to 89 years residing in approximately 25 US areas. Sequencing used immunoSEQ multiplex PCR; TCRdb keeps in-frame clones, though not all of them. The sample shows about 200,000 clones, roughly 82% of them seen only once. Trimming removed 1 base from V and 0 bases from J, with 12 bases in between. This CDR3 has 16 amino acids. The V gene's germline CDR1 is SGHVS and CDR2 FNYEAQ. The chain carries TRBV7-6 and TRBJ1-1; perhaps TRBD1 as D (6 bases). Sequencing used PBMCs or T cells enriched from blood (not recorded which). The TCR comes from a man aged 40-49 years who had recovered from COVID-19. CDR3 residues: CASSLGGPPMNTEAFF. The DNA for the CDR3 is TGTGCCAGCAGCTTAGGGGGGCCTCCCATGAACACTGAAGCTTTCTTT.